The next 27 T cell receptor beta chains were all read from a single sample in a study of identical twins (dated by TCRdb to the mid-2010s). Library prep was done by 5' RACE. Sequencing was performed on an Illumina HiSeq 2000. TCRdb itself trimmed the public reads at Q25 with fastp, ran MiXCR and retained productive beta chains. Entries that share a CDR3 protein sequence are merged under the most common genes and DNA. This sample is represented by 400,000 to 650,000 distinct CDR3 sequences; less than 25% of them were singletons. Of the sample, approximately 0.95% falls within the top ten clones. These data were also reused for a study on T cells expressing NK-cell markers.

Material for sequencing was CD4+ T cells sorted from blood. The receptors originated from a woman in her late teens or twenties in good health.

The V and J genes are TRBV29-1 and TRBJ1-2, with 9 positions matching TRBD1. J was trimmed by 6 bases and V by 6 bases; bases with no gene match: 8. The length of the CDR3 is 13 residues. Per germline, CDR1 SQVTM and CDR2 ANQGSEA. CDR3 sequence: CSVQQDRGNGYTF. The CDR3 nucleotides read TGCAGCGTCCAACAGGACAGGGGAAATGGCTACACCTTC.

The genes are TRBV5-1 and TRBJ2-7; TRBD2 is a possible D gene (6 bases). The germline gives CDR1 SGHRS, CDR2 YFSETQ. V was shortened by 2 bases and J by 7 bases, with 16 bases between the two germline ends. The CDR3 sequence is 14 residues long. The CDR3 DNA is TGCGCCAGCAGCTTATCGCGGTCAAGCGGGGAGCAGTACTTC. Translated: CASSLSRSSGEQYF.

This clonotype has just a few counts. J is TRBJ2-2 and V is TRBV7-9; D is perhaps TRBD2 (6 bases). The CDR3 has 16 amino acids. Germline V CDR1 and CDR2: SEHNR, FQNEAQ (reference sequence). V lost 5 bases to trimming and J lost 4 bases, with 17 bases between them. The CDR3 here is CASSLGGDAATGELFF. CDR3 in DNA: TGTGCCAGCAGCCTCGGCGGGGATGCGGCCACCGGGGAGCTGTTTTTT.

The chain is built from TRBV7-9 and TRBJ1-2; D might be TRBD1 (6 bases). V was trimmed by 4 bases and J by 4 bases, leaving 10 bases between them. Per germline, CDR1 SEHNR and CDR2 FQNEAQ (reference sequence). The CDR3 sequence is 13 residues long. CDR3 region: CASSSTGIYGYTF. The DNA of the CDR3 is TGTGCCAGCAGCTCCACAGGGATCTATGGCTACACCTTC.

There are a few counts of this clonotype. The genes are TRBV4-2 and TRBJ2-1; 9 bases are shared with TRBD1. V shed 4 bases, J shed 5 bases, and the junction held 9 bases outside the gene matches. The length of the CDR3 is 16 residues. Germline V gives CDR1 LGHNA, CDR2 YNFKEQ. The CDR3, as DNA: TGTGCCAGCAGCCCTTCCGGACAGGGGACTCACAATGAGCAGTTCTTC. This translates into CASSPSGQGTHNEQFF.

The J gene is TRBJ1-2, the V gene TRBV2, with unresolved D. The V end lost 7 bases, the J end lost 1 base, and 7 bases lay between the germline ends. The germline CDR1 and CDR2 sequences are SNHLY and FYNNEI. CDR3 length: 12 amino acids. As DNA, the CDR3 is TGTGCCAGCATCGGGGTTAACTATGGCTACACCTTC. It translates to CASIGVNYGYTF.

V and J are TRBV5-5 and TRBJ1-1, with D hard to call. The CDR3 runs to 16 residues. The V gene's germline CDR1 is SGHKS and CDR2 YYEKEE (reference sequence). V was clipped by 3 bases and J by 0 bases, with 15 bases between them. This chain's CDR3 is CASSSEYRRMNTEAFF. CDR3 nucleotides: TGTGCCAGCAGCTCAGAGTACAGAAGAATGAACACTGAAGCTTTCTTT.

This rearrangement joins TRBV11-2 to TRBJ2-6; D gene unclear. V was shortened by 2 bases and J by 0 bases, with 8 bases between the two germline ends. CDR1 is SGHAT and CDR2 is FQNNGV in the germline V gene. The CDR3 contains 16 residues. CDR3 protein: CASSLYGNSGANVLTF. The DNA of the CDR3 is TGTGCCAGCAGCTTATACGGAAACTCTGGGGCCAACGTCCTGACTTTC.

This clonotype occurred a few times. The chain combines TRBV30 with TRBJ2-1; no firm D call. The CDR3 loop spans 13 amino acids. With 3 bases removed from V and 7 bases from J, the gap between germline ends came to 13 bases. Germline V CDR1 and CDR2: GTSNPN, SVGIG (reference sequence). CDR3 DNA: TGTGCCTGGAGACCCCCTGGCAGGAATGAGCAGTTCTTC. Amino acids: CAWRPPGRNEQFF.

This clonotype showed up just a few times. V usage is TRBV20-1 and J usage is TRBJ2-3, with 12 nucleotides matching TRBD2. This CDR3 contains 18 residues. With 2 bases clipped from V and 3 bases from J, the junction kept 12 bases outside the gene matches. Germline V gives CDR1 DFQATT, CDR2 SNEGSKA (reference sequence). The CDR3 reads CSARPPSGRAIQTDTQYF. CDR3 sequence (DNA): TGCAGTGCTAGACCCCCTAGCGGGAGGGCCATCCAAACAGATACGCAGTATTTT.

The genes are TRBV24-1 and TRBJ2-3, with 10 bases fitting TRBD1. The CDR3 spans 16 residues. CDR1 and CDR2 (germline): KGHDR, SFDVKD. The J segment lost 4 bases and the V segment lost 4 bases, leaving 7 bases of the junction unmatched. The CDR3 DNA sequence: TGTGCCACCAGTGACCCGGGACAGGGGCTGGCAGATACGCAGTATTTT. It specifies CATSDPGQGLADTQYF.

The chain uses TRBV6-1 and TRBJ1-1, with a possible D match to TRBD1 (5 bases). There are 13 residues in the CDR3. Per germline, CDR1 MNHNS and CDR2 SASEGT. Between the trimmed V and J ends, which lost 4 bases and 9 bases, there was a span of 15 bases. The DNA of the CDR3 is TGTGCCAGCAGTGTTGACAGTAGAACCAAAGCTTTCTTT. This translates into CASSVDSRTKAFF.

This clonotype was observed a few times. This chain connects TRBV6-9 to TRBJ1-5; TRBD1 matches at 7 bases. In germline, CDR1 is MNHGY, CDR2 SVAAGI. The CDR3 runs to 14 residues. J gave up 2 bases and V 6 bases, and 4 bases lay outside the gene matches. CDR3 residues: CASSMTGRNQPQHF. The CDR3 coding sequence is TGTGCCAGCAGCATGACAGGGCGCAATCAGCCCCAGCATTTT.

This clonotype appeared a few times. The chain links TRBV29-1 to TRBJ2-2; 7 positions agree with TRBD1. CDR1 and CDR2 (germline): SQVTM, ANQGSEA. CDR3 length: 13 residues. V lost 6 bases to trimming and J lost 5 bases; unmatched junction nucleotides: 6. As DNA, the CDR3 is TGCAGCGTCGGGACAGCCTGGACCGGGGAGCTGTTTTTT. Encoded protein: CSVGTAWTGELFF.

The rearrangement joins TRBV12-3 or TRBV12-4 to TRBJ2-7; 8 bases agree with TRBD1. This CDR3 contains 15 residues. J gave up 3 bases and V 6 bases, and 10 bases lay outside the gene matches. CDR3 region: CASSSLDRVYYEQYF. CDR3 nucleotides: TGTGCCAGCAGCTCGCTGGACAGGGTGTACTACGAGCAGTACTTC.

There are many counts of this clonotype. The chain is built from TRBV12-3 or TRBV12-4 and TRBJ2-3, with unresolved D. CDR3 length: 14 amino acids. Trimming pared 5 bases from V and 2 bases from J, leaving 11 bases between. In DNA, the CDR3 is TGTGCCAGCAGTACTGGAAGCTTCACAGATACGCAGTATTTT. Residues: CASSTGSFTDTQYF.

The rearrangement joins TRBV12-3 or TRBV12-4 to TRBJ2-7; no firm D call. With 7 bases removed from V and 5 bases from J, the gap between germline ends came to 9 bases. This CDR3 comprises 11 residues. In DNA form, the CDR3 reads TGTGCCAGCACCGTAGGGAACGAGCAGTACTTC. Translation gives CASTVGNEQYF.

This sequence joins TRBV12-3 or TRBV12-4 and TRBJ1-6; TRBD1 aligns across 10 bases. This CDR3 comprises 15 residues. Unmatched junction bases numbered 6, after V lost 3 bases and J lost 10 bases. CDR3 sequence: CASSFVGTGVSPLHF. In DNA, the CDR3 is TGTGCCAGCAGTTTCGTCGGGACAGGGGTCTCACCCCTCCACTTT.

The rearrangement joins TRBV10-3 to TRBJ1-2, with TRBD1 matching 9 bases. The CDR3 runs to 16 residues. Unmatched junction bases numbered 14, after V lost 5 bases and J lost 7 bases. CDR1 and CDR2 (germline): ENHRY, SYGVKD. The CDR3 region is CAISYTSRDRAGGYTF. CDR3 bases: TGTGCCATCAGTTATACCTCCCGGGACAGGGCGGGTGGCTACACCTTC.

This clonotype was detected a few times. The chain employs TRBV11-2 and TRBJ2-5; no clear D gene. Trimming cost V 5 bases and J 5 bases, with 15 bases left between them. The CDR3 length is 14 residues. Germline V CDR1 and CDR2: SGHAT, FQNNGV. DNA of the CDR3: TGTGCCAGCAGCCCTGATTTGGGCCGGGAGACCCAGTACTTC. This sequence encodes CASSPDLGRETQYF. Combining the CDR3 with reference TRBV11-2 and TRBJ2-5 gives the whole variable domain EAGVAQSPRYKIIEKRQSVAFWCNPISGHATLYWYQQILGQGPKLLIQFQNNGVVDDSQLPKDRFSAERLKGVDSTLKIQPAKLEDSAVYLCASSPDLGRETQYFGPGTRLLVL.

The gene calls are TRBV12-3 or TRBV12-4 and TRBJ1-4; D not certain. The CDR3 spans 11 residues. V lost 7 bases and J lost 7, with 7 bases in between. The CDR3 loop reads CASMWTEKLFF. The CDR3 nucleotides read TGTGCCAGCATGTGGACTGAAAAACTGTTTTTT.

V gene TRBV12-3 or TRBV12-4 combines with J gene TRBJ2-5; no reliable D call. This CDR3 comprises 16 residues. V was pared by 2 bases and J by 3 bases, with 16 bases between. CDR3 nucleotides: TGTGCCAGCAGTTTATTTTCTCGGACGTTAGAAGAGACCCAGTACTTC. Translating it yields CASSLFSRTLEETQYF.

The J gene is TRBJ2-3, the V gene TRBV20-1; 14 bases are shared with TRBD2. With V trimmed by 6 bases and J by 2 bases, 10 bases remained unmatched. CDR1 and CDR2 (germline): DFQATT, SNEGSKA (reference sequence). CDR3 length equals 17 residues. CDR3 residues: CSATGLAGGRDTDTQYF. CDR3 nucleotides: TGCAGTGCGACCGGACTAGCGGGGGGTCGGGACACAGATACGCAGTATTTT.

This clonotype was seen repeatedly, ten times or more. CDR3 sequence reads: CASSLAGVGNEQFF. Here the CDR3 DNA reads TGTGCCAGCAGTCTAGCGGGAGTGGGTAATGAGCAGTTCTTC. The genes are TRBV6-1 and TRBJ2-1; the match to TRBD2 covers 10 bases. In germline, CDR1 is MNHNS, CDR2 SASEGT. CDR3 length: 14 residues. V shed 5 bases and J 7 bases; nucleotides not matched to a gene: 5.

The rearrangement joins TRBV6-5 to TRBJ1-4, with a tentative D call TRBD1 (5 bases). Trimming stripped 2 bases from V and 5 bases from J, with 12 bases between. Germline loops: CDR1 MNHEY, CDR2 SVGAGI. The CDR3 covers 15 residues. CDR3 residues: CASSYHRQGNEKLFF. The CDR3 DNA reads as TGTGCCAGCAGTTACCATAGGCAGGGCAATGAAAAACTGTTTTTT.

The rearrangement uses TRBV4-2 and TRBJ1-3; D remains ambiguous. The CDR3 spans 15 residues. Trimming left V 1 base short and J 1 base short, with 8 bases between. The germline V gene encodes CDR1 LGHNA and CDR2 YNFKEQ. DNA for the CDR3: TGTGCCAGCAGCCAAGCGTCCGAGTCTGGAAACACCATATATTTT. Translating gives CASSQASESGNTIYF.

This clonotype was found a few times. This sequence joins TRBV20-1 and TRBJ2-3; 13 bases are shared with TRBD2. Germline CDR1 DFQATT, CDR2 SNEGSKA (reference sequence). The CDR3 spans 16 residues. Trimming took 6 bases from V and 2 from J; bases not matched to a gene: 8. CDR3 in amino acids: CSAPGTSGDLTDTQYF. CDR3 nucleotides: TGCAGTGCCCCCGGGACTAGCGGGGACCTCACAGATACGCAGTATTTT.